This TCR beta chain emerged from a study of blood T cell repertoires in COVID-19. As for the study in general: Acute-phase and convalescent COVID-19 samples originated in the United States, Italy and Spain. T cells, B-cell-depleted T cells, or PBMCs supplied cDNA or gDNA.

The method was immunoSEQ multiplex PCR; TCRdb's version includes in-frame clones alone and lacks a portion of them. The table includes some 250,000 clones, about nine tenths detected once. Participants, roughly 18 to 90 years old, spanned fewer than 25 US areas. Donors were grouped by their self-reported clinical history. The CDR3 length is 19 residues. The J segment lost 6 bases and the V segment lost 2 bases, leaving 17 bases of the junction unmatched. Germline values: CDR1 SGHRS, CDR2 YFSETQ. The V and J genes are TRBV5-1 and TRBJ2-1, with TRBD2 identical over 10 bases. The sequence derives from a human donor in a cohort exposed to, infected with or recovered from COVID-19 (not recorded which). The donor label of this sample is uncertain. Sequenced sample: PBMCs or T cells enriched from blood (not recorded which). CDR3 region: CASSFLPPSGGPRVNEQFF. DNA of the CDR3: TGCGCCAGCAGCTTCCTCCCCCCTAGCGGGGGCCCTAGGGTCAATGAGCAGTTCTTC. Filled out from reference TRBV5-1 and TRBJ2-1, the complete variable domain reads KAGVTQTPRYLIKTRGQQVTLSCSPISGHRSVSWYQQTPGQGLQFLFEYFSETQRNKGNFPGRFSGRQFSNSRSEMNVSTLELGDSALYLCASSFLPPSGGPRVNEQFFGPGTRLTVL.